This TCR beta chain was captured in a study of early T cells in non-severe SARS-CoV-2 infection. MiXCR, run by TCRdb on the 5' RACE reads, gives a single entry per CDR3 protein. The sample holds tens of thousands of distinct CDR3 sequences, 10% to 13% seen once. This clonotype was seen at least ten times. The receptor was derived from an adult who was a healthcare worker with PCR-confirmed SARS-CoV-2 infection or an uninfected control (not recorded which). The sample consisted of whole blood.

CDR3 coding DNA: TGTGCCAGCAGTGGCTTGACTAGCCAAGAGACCCAGTACTTC. Its translation: CASSGLTSQETQYF. V is TRBV2 and J is TRBJ2-5, with D perhaps matching TRBD2 (6 bases). CDR3 length: 14 amino acids. Germline V gene sequence: CDR1 SNHLY, CDR2 FYNNEI. V gave up 4 bases and J gave up 1 base, with 10 bases separating them. The full variable domain, its missing parts supplied by reference TRBV2 and TRBJ2-5, is EPEVTQTPSHQVTQMGQEVILRCVPISNHLYFYWYRQILGQKVEFLVSFYNNEISEKSEIFDDQFSVERPDGSNFTLKIRSTKLEDSAMYFCASSGLTSQETQYFGPGTRLLVL.